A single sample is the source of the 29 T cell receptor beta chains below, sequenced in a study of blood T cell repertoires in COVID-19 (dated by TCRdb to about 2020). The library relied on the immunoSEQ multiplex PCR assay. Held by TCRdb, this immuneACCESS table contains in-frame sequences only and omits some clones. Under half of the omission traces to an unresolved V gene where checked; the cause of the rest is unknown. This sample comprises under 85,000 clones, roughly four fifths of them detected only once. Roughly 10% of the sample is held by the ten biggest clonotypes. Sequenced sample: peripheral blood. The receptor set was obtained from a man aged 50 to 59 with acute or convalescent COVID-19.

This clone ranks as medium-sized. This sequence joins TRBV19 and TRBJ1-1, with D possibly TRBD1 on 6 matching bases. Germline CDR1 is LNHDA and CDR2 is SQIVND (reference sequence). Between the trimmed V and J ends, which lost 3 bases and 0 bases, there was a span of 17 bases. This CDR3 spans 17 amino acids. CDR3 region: CASSIQSAGVLNTEAFF. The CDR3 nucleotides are TGTGCCAGTAGTATTCAGTCGGCAGGGGTCTTGAACACTGAAGCTTTCTTT.

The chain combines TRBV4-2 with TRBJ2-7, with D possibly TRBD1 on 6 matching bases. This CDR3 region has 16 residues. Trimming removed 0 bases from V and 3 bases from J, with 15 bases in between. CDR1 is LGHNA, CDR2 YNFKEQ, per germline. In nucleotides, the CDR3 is TGTGCCAGCAGCCAAGATGGCAGGACGGGACACTACGAGCAGTACTTC. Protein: CASSQDGRTGHYEQYF.

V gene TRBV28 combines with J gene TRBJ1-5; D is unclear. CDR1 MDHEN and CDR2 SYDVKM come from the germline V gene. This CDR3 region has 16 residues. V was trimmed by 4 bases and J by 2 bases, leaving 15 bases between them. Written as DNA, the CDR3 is TGTGCCAGCAGTTCGCAGCCTCAGGCAGGCAATCAGCCCCAGCATTTT. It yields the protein CASSSQPQAGNQPQHF.

CDR3 nucleotide sequence: TGTGCCAGCAGTGAAGCGGGAGAAGTATCCGAGCAGTACTTC. Translating it yields CASSEAGEVSEQYF. V usage is TRBV2 and J usage is TRBJ2-7; a possible D gene is TRBD2 (5 bases). Trimming removed 0 bases at V and 6 bases at J, with 12 bases between. The CDR3 extends over 14 amino acids. The germline V gene has CDR1 SNHLY and CDR2 FYNNEI.

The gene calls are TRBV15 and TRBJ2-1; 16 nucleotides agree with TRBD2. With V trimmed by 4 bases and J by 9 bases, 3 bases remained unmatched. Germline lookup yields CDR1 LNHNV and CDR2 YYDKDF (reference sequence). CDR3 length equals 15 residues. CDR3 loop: CATSTGTSGGGEQFF. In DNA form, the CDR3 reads TGTGCCACCAGCACGGGGACTAGCGGGGGGGGTGAGCAGTTCTTC. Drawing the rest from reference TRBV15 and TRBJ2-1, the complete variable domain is DAMVIQNPRYQVTQFGKPVTLSCSQTLNHNVMYWYQQKSSQAPKLLFHYYDKDFNNEADTPDNFQSRRPNTSFCFLDIRSPGLGDTAMYLCATSTGTSGGGEQFFGPGTRLTVL.

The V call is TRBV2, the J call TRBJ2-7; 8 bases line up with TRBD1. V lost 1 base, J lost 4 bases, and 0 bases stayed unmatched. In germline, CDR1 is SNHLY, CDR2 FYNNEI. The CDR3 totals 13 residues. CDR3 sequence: CASSEGTGYEQYF. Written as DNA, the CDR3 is TGTGCCAGCAGTGAAGGGACAGGGTACGAGCAGTACTTC.

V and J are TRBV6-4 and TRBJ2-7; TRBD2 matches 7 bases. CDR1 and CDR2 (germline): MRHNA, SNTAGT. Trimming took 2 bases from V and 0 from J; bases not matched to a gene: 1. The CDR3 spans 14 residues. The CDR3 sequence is CASSDVAGSYEQYF. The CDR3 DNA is TGTGCCAGCAGTGACGTAGCGGGCTCCTACGAGCAGTACTTC.

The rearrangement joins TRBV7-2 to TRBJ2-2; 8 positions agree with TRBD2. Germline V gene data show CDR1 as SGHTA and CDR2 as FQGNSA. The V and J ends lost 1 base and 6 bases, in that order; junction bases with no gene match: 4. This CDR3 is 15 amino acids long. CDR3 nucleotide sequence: TGTGCCAGCAGCTTAGGGGCGGGGGGCGCCGGGGAGCTGTTTTTT. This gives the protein CASSLGAGGAGELFF. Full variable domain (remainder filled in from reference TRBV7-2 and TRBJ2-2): GAGVSQSPSNKVTEKGKDVELRCDPISGHTALYWYRQSLGQGLEFLIYFQGNSAPDKSGLPSDRFSAERTGGSVSTLTIQRTQQEDSAVYLCASSLGAGGAGELFFGEGSRLTVL.

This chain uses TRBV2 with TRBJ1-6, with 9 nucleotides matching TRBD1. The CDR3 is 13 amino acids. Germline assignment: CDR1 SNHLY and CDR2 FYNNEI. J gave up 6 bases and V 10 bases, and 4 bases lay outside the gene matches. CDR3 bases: TGTGCCACGCGACAGGGGGGTAATTCACCCCTCCACTTT. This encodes CATRQGGNSPLHF.

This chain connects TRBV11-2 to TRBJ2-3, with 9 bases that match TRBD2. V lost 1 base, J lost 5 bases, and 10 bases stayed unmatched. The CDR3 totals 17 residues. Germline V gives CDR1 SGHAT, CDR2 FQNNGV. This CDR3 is CASSLGRAGGRGDTQYF. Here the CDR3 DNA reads TGTGCCAGCAGCTTAGGCAGGGCGGGGGGGCGTGGAGATACGCAGTATTTT. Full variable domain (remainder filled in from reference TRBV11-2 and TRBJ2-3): EAGVAQSPRYKIIEKRQSVAFWCNPISGHATLYWYQQILGQGPKLLIQFQNNGVVDDSQLPKDRFSAERLKGVDSTLKIQPAKLEDSAVYLCASSLGRAGGRGDTQYFGPGTRLTVL.

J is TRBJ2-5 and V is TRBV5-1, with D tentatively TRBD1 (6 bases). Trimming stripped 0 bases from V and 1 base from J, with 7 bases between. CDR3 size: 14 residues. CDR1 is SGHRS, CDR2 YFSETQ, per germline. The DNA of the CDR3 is TGCGCCAGCAGCTTGGGGACAGCCCAAGAGACCCAGTACTTC. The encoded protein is CASSLGTAQETQYF.

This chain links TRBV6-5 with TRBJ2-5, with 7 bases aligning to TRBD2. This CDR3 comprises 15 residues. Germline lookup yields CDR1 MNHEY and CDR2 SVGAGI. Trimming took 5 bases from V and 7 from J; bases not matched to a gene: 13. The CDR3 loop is CASSPLGGGRVTQYF. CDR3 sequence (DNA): TGTGCCAGCAGTCCCCTCGGGGGAGGGCGGGTGACCCAGTACTTC.

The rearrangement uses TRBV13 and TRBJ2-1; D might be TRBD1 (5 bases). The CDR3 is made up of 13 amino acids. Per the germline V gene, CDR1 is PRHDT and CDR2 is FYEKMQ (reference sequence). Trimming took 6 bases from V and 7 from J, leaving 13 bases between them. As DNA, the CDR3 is TGTGCCAGCAGAGGTGGGGCCGGGAATGAGCAGTTCTTC. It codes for CASRGGAGNEQFF.

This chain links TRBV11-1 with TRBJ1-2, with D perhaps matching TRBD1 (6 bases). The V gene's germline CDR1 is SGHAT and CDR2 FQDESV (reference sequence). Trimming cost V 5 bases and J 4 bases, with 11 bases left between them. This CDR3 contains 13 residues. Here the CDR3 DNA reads TGTGCCAGCAGCCAGGGGCCTGGCTATGGCTACACCTTC. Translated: CASSQGPGYGYTF.

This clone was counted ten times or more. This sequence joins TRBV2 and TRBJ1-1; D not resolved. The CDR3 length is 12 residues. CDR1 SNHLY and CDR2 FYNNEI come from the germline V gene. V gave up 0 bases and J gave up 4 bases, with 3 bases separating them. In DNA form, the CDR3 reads TGTGCCAGCAGTGAAGCCTCCACTGAAGCTTTCTTT. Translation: CASSEASTEAFF.

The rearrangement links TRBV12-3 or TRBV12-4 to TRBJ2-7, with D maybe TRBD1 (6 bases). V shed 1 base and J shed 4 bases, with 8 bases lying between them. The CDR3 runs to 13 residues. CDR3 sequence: CASSLGRGYEQYF. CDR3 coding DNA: TGTGCCAGCAGTTTAGGCAGGGGTTACGAGCAGTACTTC.

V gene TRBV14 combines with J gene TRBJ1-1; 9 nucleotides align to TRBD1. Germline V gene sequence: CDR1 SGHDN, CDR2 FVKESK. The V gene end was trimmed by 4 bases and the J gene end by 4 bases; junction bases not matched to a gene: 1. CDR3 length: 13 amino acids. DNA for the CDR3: TGTGCCAGCAGCCTGACAGGGGGCACTGAAGCTTTCTTT. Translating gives CASSLTGGTEAFF.

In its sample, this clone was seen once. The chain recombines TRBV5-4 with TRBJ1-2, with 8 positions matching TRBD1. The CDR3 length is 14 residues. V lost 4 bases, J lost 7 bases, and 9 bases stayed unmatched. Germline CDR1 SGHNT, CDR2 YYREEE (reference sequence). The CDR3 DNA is TGTGCCAGCAGCCGTACGGACAGGGAGGGTGGCTACACCTTC. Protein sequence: CASSRTDREGGYTF.

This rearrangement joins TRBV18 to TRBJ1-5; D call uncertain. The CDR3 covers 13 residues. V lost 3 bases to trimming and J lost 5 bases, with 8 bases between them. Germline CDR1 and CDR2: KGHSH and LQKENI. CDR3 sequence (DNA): TGTGCCAGCTCACCCGCGAGGGATCAGCCCCAGCATTTT. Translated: CASSPARDQPQHF.

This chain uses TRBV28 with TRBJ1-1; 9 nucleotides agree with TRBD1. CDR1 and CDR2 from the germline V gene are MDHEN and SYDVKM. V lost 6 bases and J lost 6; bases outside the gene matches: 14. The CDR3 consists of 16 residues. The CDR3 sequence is CASSQSGTGINPEAFF. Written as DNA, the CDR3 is TGTGCCAGCAGCCAATCCGGGACAGGGATTAACCCTGAAGCTTTCTTT.

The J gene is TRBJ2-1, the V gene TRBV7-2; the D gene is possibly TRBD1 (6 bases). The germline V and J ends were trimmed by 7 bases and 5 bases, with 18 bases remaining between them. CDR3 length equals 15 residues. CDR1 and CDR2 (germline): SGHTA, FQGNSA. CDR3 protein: CASKPTGNQNNEQFF. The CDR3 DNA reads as TGTGCCAGCAAACCCACAGGGAACCAAAACAATGAGCAGTTCTTC. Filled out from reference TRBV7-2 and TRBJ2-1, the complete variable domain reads GAGVSQSPSNKVTEKGKDVELRCDPISGHTALYWYRQSLGQGLEFLIYFQGNSAPDKSGLPSDRFSAERTGGSVSTLTIQRTQQEDSAVYLCASKPTGNQNNEQFFGPGTRLTVL.

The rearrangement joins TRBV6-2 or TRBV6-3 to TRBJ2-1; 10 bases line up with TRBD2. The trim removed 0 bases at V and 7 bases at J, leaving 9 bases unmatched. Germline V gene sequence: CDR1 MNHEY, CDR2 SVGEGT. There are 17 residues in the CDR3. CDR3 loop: CASSYSLERGGPNEQFF. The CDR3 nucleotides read TGTGCCAGCAGTTACTCCTTAGAGCGGGGGGGCCCAAATGAGCAGTTCTTC.

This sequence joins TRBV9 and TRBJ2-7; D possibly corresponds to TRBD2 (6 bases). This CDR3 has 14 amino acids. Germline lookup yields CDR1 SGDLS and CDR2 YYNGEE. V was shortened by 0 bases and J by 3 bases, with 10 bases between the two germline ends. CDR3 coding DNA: TGTGCCAGCAGCGTAGGGGCGGGGATCTACGAGCAGTACTTC. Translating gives CASSVGAGIYEQYF.

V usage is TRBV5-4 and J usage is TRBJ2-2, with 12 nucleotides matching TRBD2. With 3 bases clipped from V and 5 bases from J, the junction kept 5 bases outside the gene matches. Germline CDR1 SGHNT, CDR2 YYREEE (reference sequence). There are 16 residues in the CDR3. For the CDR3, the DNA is TGTGCCAGCAGCTCTAGCGGGAGGGCCGGAACCGGGGAGCTGTTTTTT. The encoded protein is CASSSSGRAGTGELFF.

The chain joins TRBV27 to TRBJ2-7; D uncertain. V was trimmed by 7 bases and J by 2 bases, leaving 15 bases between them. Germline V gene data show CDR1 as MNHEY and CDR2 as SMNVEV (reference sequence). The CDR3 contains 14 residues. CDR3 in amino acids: CASKSVTEAYEQYF. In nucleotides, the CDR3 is TGTGCCAGCAAAAGTGTGACCGAGGCCTACGAGCAGTACTTC.

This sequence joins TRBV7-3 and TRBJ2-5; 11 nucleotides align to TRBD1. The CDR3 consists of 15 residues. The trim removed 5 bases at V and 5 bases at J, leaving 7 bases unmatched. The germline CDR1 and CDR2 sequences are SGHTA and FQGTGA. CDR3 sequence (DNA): TGTGCCAGCAGCGCATGGACAGGGGGCATGGAGACCCAGTACTTC. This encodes CASSAWTGGMETQYF.

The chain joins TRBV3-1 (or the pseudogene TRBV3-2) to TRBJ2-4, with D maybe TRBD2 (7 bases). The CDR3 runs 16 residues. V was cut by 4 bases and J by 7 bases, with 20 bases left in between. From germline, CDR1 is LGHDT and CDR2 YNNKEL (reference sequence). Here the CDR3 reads CASSRPGGGGSNIQYF. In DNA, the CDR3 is TGTGCCAGCAGCCGGCCGGGGGGCGGCGGGAGCAACATTCAGTACTTC.

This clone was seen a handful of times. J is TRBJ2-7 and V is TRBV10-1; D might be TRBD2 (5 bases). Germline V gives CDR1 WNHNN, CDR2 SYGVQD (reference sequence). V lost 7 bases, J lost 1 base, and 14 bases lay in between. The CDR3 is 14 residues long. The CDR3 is CASKEGECSYEQYF. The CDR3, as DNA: TGCGCCAGCAAAGAGGGAGAATGTTCCTACGAGCAGTACTTC.

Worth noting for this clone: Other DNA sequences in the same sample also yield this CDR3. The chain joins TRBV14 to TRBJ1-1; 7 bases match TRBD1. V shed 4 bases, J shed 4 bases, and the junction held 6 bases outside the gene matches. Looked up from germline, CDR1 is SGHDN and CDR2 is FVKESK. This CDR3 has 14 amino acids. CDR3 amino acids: CASSRIAGGTEAFF. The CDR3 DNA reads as TGTGCCAGCAGCCGTATCGCAGGGGGCACTGAAGCTTTCTTT.